This T cell receptor (beta chain) came from a study of OX40 agonist ivuxolimab in advanced cancers. Describing the broader study: Ivuxolimab was an agonistic, fully human IgG2 monoclonal antibody directed against OX40 (CD134), a costimulatory receptor. Partial responses occurred in three dose-escalation patients, of whom one had hepatocellular carcinoma and two had cutaneous melanoma. Patients were allowed to have had prior anti-PD-1, anti-PD-L1 or anti-CTLA-4 therapy, and more than 30% of the dose-escalation patients had previously received checkpoint inhibitors. Of the approximately 53 patients in dose escalation, about 20 had hepatocellular carcinoma, some 15 had melanoma, 9 had renal cell carcinoma and 9 had head and neck cancer. The dose-escalation cohort was approximately 83% male with a mean age of around 62 years, ranging from roughly 23 to 79. The paper covers the monotherapy dose-escalation part of the phase I ivuxolimab trial, which included N ≈ 57 patients. Intravenous ivuxolimab was administered to patients every 2 weeks at six dose levels: 0.01, 0.1, 0.3, 1.5, 3 and 10 mg/kg. The purpose of peripheral TCRbeta sequencing was to test whether ivuxolimab changed TCR sequence diversity and led to clonal T-cell expansion.

Of note for this clone: Which antigen it targets is not known. No base-level quality is on record; no much larger clone is a single base apart.

CDR1 and CDR2, per the germline V gene, are ENHRY and SYGVKD. Trimming leaves V shorter by 10 bases and J shorter by 0 bases, with the junction holding 14 bases beyond the gene matches. The CDR3 contains 16 residues, cysteine and phenylalanine counted. Only CDR3 DNA is held: 48 bases, read in frame from base 1. For sequencing of the TCRbeta CDR3 region, genomic DNA was extracted from the sorted cells. The immunoSEQ Assay was used for sequencing of TCRbeta CDR3 regions. TCRdb carries this immuneACCESS record with in-frame sequences only. Its versions omit some clonotypes, under half of them owing to an unresolved V gene in the studies checked, with the rest unexplained. This sample holds about 95,000 clones; around 85% were observed only once. About 4.1% of the sample is in the top ten clones. The trial excluded patients who had a history of autoimmune disease or were on systemic immunosuppression. Peripheral blood for TCR sequencing was drawn from every dose cohort at baseline, at cycle 4 day 1 and at cycle 7 day 1. The samples were drawn from a first-in-human, open-label, multicenter phase I dose-escalation trial of ivuxolimab. Adults with locally advanced or metastatic head and neck squamous cell, hepatocellular, melanoma or renal cell carcinoma were enrolled in the trial. CD4+ and CD8+ T cells were sorted separately from peripheral blood before TCR sequencing.

The study at large found these results: At doses from 0.1 to 3.0 mg/kg, clonal expansion was seen in both CD4+ and CD8+ blood T cells between baseline and week 6. The antigen specificity of the clonally expanded peripheral T cells was not determined. After ivuxolimab, expanded clones were on average more numerous among CD8+ T cells than among CD4+ T cells. In the 0.1-3.0 mg/kg groups, partial responders had among the lowest normalized peripheral clonal expansion, particularly in CD8+ T cells. Low levels of normalized T-cell clonal expansion were also shown by some nonresponding patients.

The TCR was taken from an adult with an advanced solid tumor such as melanoma, head and neck, liver or kidney cancer. The chain couples TRBV10-3 to TRBJ1-1, and 7 bases in between align with TRBD1. This specimen was CD4+ or CD8+ T cells sorted from blood, taken in a trial of the OX40 agonist ivuxolimab. The DNA sequence is as follows: TGTGCCACCCAAGAGAGGCAGGGGGAAATGAACACTGAAGCTTTCTTT. Its protein product is CATQERQGEMNTEAFF.